The T cell receptor beta chain under discussion was sequenced for a study of T cells after yellow fever vaccination. Findings and limits, study-wide: FACS-sorted repertoires could contain abundant clonotypes contaminating from the bulk population.

As for this clonotype: As yet, its antigen is unknown.

This CDR3 contains 14 residues. Deletions cut 3 bases from V and 5 bases from J, with 11 bases between. Germline CDR1 is LNHNV and CDR2 is YYDKDF (reference sequence). TCRdb processed the 5' RACE reads anew with MiXCR; each CDR3 protein has one entry. The top ten clones hold roughly 0.86% of a sample with 250,000 or so distinct CDR3 sequences, about 7% of them seen once. This receptor was identified in a young man who received the YFV17D yellow fever vaccine. The genes are TRBV15 and TRBJ2-1, with D perhaps TRBD2 (6 bases). The material sequenced was CD4+ T cells sorted from PBMCs, taken 15 days after the yellow fever booster vaccination. The CDR3 DNA reads TGTGCCACCAGCAGCTTTAGCGGAAACAATGAGCAGTTCTTC. Its protein is CATSSFSGNNEQFF.